These 3 T cell receptor beta chains were sequenced from one sample in a study of T cell responses to AZD1222 COVID-19 vaccine. Clones were read by immunoSEQ multiplex PCR, and TCRdb kept only the in-frame ones, dropping some. The sample contains more than 95,000 clones, 80% to 90% of which appear only once. The source was peripheral blood, collected on day 0 of AZD1222 vaccination. Receptors were obtained from an adult in good health.

V usage is TRBV7-9 and J usage is TRBJ1-6, with D perhaps TRBD1 (5 bases). From germline, CDR1 is SEHNR and CDR2 FQNEAQ (reference sequence). The ends were cut back, 4 bases at V and 4 bases at J, with 14 bases in the middle. The CDR3 is 16 amino acids. DNA for the CDR3: TGTGCCAGCAGCTCGACAGCCTTCTTTTATAATTCACCCCTCCACTTT. This translates into CASSSTAFFYNSPLHF.

The sample holds a few counts of this clone. V and J are TRBV4-1 and TRBJ2-7; D is uncertain. This CDR3 has 12 amino acids. Trimming stripped 1 base from V and 6 bases from J, with 7 bases between. Germline CDR1 and CDR2: MGHRA and YSYEKL. CDR3 coding DNA: TGCGCCAGCAGCCAAGGAACTACCGAGCAGTACTTC. Its protein product is CASSQGTTEQYF.

V usage is TRBV14 and J usage is TRBJ2-1; TRBD2 agrees at 11 bases. The CDR3 covers 14 residues. Unmatched junction bases numbered 1, after V lost 3 bases and J lost 6 bases. CDR1 is SGHDN, CDR2 FVKESK, per germline. Here the CDR3 reads CASSQGTSGNEQFF. In nucleotides, the CDR3 is TGTGCCAGCAGCCAGGGGACTAGCGGCAATGAGCAGTTCTTC.